The 14 T cell receptor beta chains presented below share a single source sample, sequenced in a study of T-cell reconstitution after alpha-beta-depleted transplantation in children. TCRbeta library construction was performed incorporating unique molecular identifiers. TCRdb reanalysed the PCR reads using MiXCR and keeps one entry per CDR3 protein. The repertoire includes 750,000 to 950,000 distinct CDR3 sequences, roughly 15% of them detected once, and roughly 5% sits in the top ten. Sequenced material: PBMCs, mostly from graft donor cells, taken 360 days after TCRalphabeta/CD19-depleted stem cell transplant. The receptor source for this set is a male patient aged 10-17 years who had a stem cell transplant for acute lymphoblastic leukemia, so the T cells may come from the graft donor.

This clonotype appeared a few times. The V and J genes are TRBV5-1 and TRBJ1-1, with TRBD1 identical over 9 bases. CDR1 is SGHRS, CDR2 YFSETQ, per germline. This CDR3 has 13 amino acids. The trim removed 4 bases at V and 7 bases at J, leaving 5 bases unmatched. The CDR3 is CASSPRTGVEAFF. DNA of the CDR3: TGCGCCAGCAGCCCCAGGACAGGGGTTGAAGCTTTCTTT.

This clonotype was seen ten or more times. This rearrangement joins TRBV29-1 to TRBJ2-1; D gene unclear. V gave up 1 base and J gave up 6 bases, with 7 bases separating them. This CDR3 comprises 12 residues. From germline, CDR1 is SQVTM and CDR2 ANQGSEA. Here the CDR3 DNA reads TGCAGCGTTGAAGGCCTCATCAATGAGCAGTTCTTC. This encodes CSVEGLINEQFF.

The chain uses TRBV5-1 and TRBJ2-7; TRBD1 aligns across 9 bases. J lost 1 base, V lost 4 bases, and 6 bases had no gene match. Germline loops: CDR1 SGHRS, CDR2 YFSETQ. The length of the CDR3 is 15 residues. The CDR3 sequence is CASSSGDRASYEQYF. CDR3 coding DNA: TGCGCCAGCAGCAGTGGGGACAGGGCGTCCTACGAGCAGTACTTC.

The chain recombines TRBV12-3 or TRBV12-4 with TRBJ2-5; 10 bases agree with TRBD1. V gave up 8 bases and J gave up 2 bases; unmatched junction bases: 8. The CDR3 is 15 residues long. Here the CDR3 reads CASGTWTGGQETQYF. CDR3 bases: TGTGCCAGCGGGACTTGGACAGGGGGTCAAGAGACCCAGTACTTC.

The rearrangement joins TRBV7-3 to TRBJ1-4; no reliable D call. The length of the CDR3 is 14 residues. Trimming shortened V by 11 bases and J by 2 bases, and 15 bases separated the two germline ends. CDR1 is SGHTA and CDR2 is FQGTGA in the germline V gene. In nucleotides, the CDR3 is TGTGCCGTGAGCTCAGGTCCGACTAATGAAAAACTGTTTTTT. Its protein is CAVSSGPTNEKLFF.

This rearrangement joins TRBV20-1 to TRBJ2-1; TRBD2 agrees at 8 bases. Trimming took 6 bases from V and 6 from J; bases not matched to a gene: 10. The CDR3 runs 14 residues. Per the germline V gene, CDR1 is DFQATT and CDR2 is SNEGSKA (reference sequence). The CDR3 sequence: CSAKTSADGNEQFF. CDR3 DNA: TGCAGTGCCAAGACTAGCGCGGATGGCAATGAGCAGTTCTTC.

The V gene is TRBV19, the J gene TRBJ2-1; TRBD2 aligns across 11 bases. The J segment lost 5 bases and the V segment lost 7 bases, leaving 4 bases of the junction unmatched. Germline CDR1 and CDR2: LNHDA and SQIVND (reference sequence). This CDR3 is built from 14 residues. Here the CDR3 reads CASMGLAANNEQFF. CDR3 DNA sequence: TGTGCCAGTATGGGACTAGCGGCCAACAATGAGCAGTTCTTC. Variable domain in full (rest from reference TRBV19 and TRBJ2-1): DGGITQSPKYLFRKEGQNVTLSCEQNLNHDAMYWYRQDPGQGLRLIYYSQIVNDFQKGDIAEGYSVSREKKESFPLTVTSAQKNPTAFYLCASMGLAANNEQFFGPGTRLTVL.

This clonotype was recorded at least ten times. The CDR3 nucleotides read TGTGCCAGCAGCTCGGGGTCCAAAAACATTCAGTACTTC. Its protein is CASSSGSKNIQYF. The rearrangement links TRBV7-2 to TRBJ2-4, with a weak D call TRBD2 (5 bases). Germline V gene sequence: CDR1 SGHTA, CDR2 FQGNSA. V was clipped by 4 bases and J by 2 bases, with 6 bases between them. CDR3 length: 13 amino acids.

This clonotype was picked up many times. The chain uses TRBV6-5 and TRBJ2-1; D is ambiguous. Trimming stripped 4 bases from V and 8 bases from J, with 15 bases between. The CDR3 extends over 14 amino acids. Germline CDR1 MNHEY, CDR2 SVGAGI. CDR3 bases: TGTGCCAGCAGTTCTCCGCCCCAAGTGGATGAGCAGTTCTTC. Encoded protein: CASSSPPQVDEQFF.

This clonotype was seen many times. The V call is TRBV5-1, the J call TRBJ2-1; 8 bases are a match to TRBD2. The junction had 15 bases not matched to a gene; V was cut back by 2 bases and J by 5 bases. CDR1 and CDR2 (germline): SGHRS, YFSETQ. CDR3 length: 18 residues. This chain's CDR3 is CASSLKVRTSREHNEQFF. For the CDR3, the DNA is TGCGCCAGCAGCTTAAAGGTTCGGACTAGCCGGGAACACAATGAGCAGTTCTTC.

The V and J genes are TRBV2 and TRBJ2-3; D is possibly TRBD1 or TRBD2 (6 bases each). The CDR3 is made up of 12 amino acids. Germline V gene data show CDR1 as SNHLY and CDR2 as FYNNEI. V lost 6 bases and J 8 bases, leaving 12 bases between the germline ends. The DNA for the CDR3 is TGTGCCAGCAGCCGAGGGGGGTTTACGCAGTATTTT. Residues: CASSRGGFTQYF.

This clonotype occurred a few times. The genes are TRBV27 and TRBJ2-1; D gene ambiguous. This CDR3 has 13 residues. Germline loops: CDR1 MNHEY, CDR2 SMNVEV (reference sequence). Between the trimmed V and J ends, which lost 7 bases and 2 bases, there was a span of 9 bases. DNA of the CDR3: TGTGCCAGCAAAGAACTCACCTACAATGAGCAGTTCTTC. Its translation is CASKELTYNEQFF.

This clonotype came up a few times. The chain uses TRBV9 and TRBJ2-3, with D perhaps TRBD1 or TRBD2 (5 bases each). Germline V gives CDR1 SGDLS, CDR2 YYNGEE. V gave up 5 bases and J gave up 3 bases, with 13 bases separating them. The CDR3 has 14 amino acids. DNA for the CDR3: TGTGCCAGCAGTGTACGTGGGGGTACAGATACGCAGTATTTT. This gives the protein CASSVRGGTDTQYF.

This clonotype appeared a few times. The V call is TRBV27, the J call TRBJ2-3; D remains ambiguous. This CDR3 spans 12 amino acids. With 5 bases removed from V and 4 bases from J, the gap between germline ends came to 7 bases. Per germline, CDR1 MNHEY and CDR2 SMNVEV (reference sequence). The CDR3 coding sequence is TGTGCCAGCAGTCAATCGGCAGATACGCAGTATTTT. This translates into CASSQSADTQYF.